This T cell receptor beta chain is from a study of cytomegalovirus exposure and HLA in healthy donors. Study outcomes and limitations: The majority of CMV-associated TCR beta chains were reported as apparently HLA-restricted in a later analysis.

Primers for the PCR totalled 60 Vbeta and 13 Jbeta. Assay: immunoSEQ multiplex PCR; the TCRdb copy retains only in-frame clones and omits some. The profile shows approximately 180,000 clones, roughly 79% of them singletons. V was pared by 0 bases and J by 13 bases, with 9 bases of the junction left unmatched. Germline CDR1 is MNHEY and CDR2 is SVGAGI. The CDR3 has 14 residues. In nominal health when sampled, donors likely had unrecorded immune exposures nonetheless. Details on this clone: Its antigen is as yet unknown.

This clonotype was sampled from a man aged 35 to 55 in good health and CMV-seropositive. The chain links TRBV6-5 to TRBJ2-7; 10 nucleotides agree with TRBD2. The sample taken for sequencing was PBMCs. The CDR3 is CASSYSGIAGGRYF. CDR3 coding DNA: TGTGCCAGCAGTTACTCGGGAATAGCGGGAGGAAGATACTTC.